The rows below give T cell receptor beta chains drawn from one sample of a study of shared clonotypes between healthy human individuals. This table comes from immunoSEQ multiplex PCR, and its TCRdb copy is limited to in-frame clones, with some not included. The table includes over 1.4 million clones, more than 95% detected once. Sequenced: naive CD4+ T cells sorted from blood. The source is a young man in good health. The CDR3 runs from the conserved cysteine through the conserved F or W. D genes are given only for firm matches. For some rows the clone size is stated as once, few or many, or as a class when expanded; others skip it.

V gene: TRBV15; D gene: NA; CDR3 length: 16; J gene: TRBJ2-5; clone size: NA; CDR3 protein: CATSRAQDQYQETQYF; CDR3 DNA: TGTGCCACCAGCAGAGCGCAGGATCAGTACCAAGAGACCCAGTACTTC
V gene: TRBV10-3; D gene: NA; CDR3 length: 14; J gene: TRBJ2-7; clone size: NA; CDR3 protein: CAISGSVTSYEQYF; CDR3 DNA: TGTGCCATCAGTGGCTCCGTGACCTCTTACGAGCAGTACTTC
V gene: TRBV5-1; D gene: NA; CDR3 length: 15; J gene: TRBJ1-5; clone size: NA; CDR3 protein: CASSLDGASNQPQHF; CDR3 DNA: TGCGCCAGCAGCTTGGACGGGGCCAGCAATCAGCCCCAGCATTTT
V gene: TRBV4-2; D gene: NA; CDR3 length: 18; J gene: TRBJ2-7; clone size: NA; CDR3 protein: CASSQVFKASASSYEQYF; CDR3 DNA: TGTGCCAGCAGCCAAGTTTTCAAGGCTAGCGCGAGCTCCTACGAGCAGTACTTC
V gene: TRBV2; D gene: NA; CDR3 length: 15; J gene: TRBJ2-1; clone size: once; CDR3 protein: CASSVTGTPDNEQFF; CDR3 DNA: TGTGCCAGCAGTGTGACCGGGACACCTGACAATGAGCAGTTCTTC
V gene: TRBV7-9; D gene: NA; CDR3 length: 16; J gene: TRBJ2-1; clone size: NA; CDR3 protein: CASSLGTVDTLYEQFF; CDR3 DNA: TGTGCCAGCAGCTTAGGGACAGTCGATACCCTATATGAGCAGTTCTTC
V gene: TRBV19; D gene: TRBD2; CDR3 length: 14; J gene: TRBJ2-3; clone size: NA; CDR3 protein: CASSIGRGTDTQYF; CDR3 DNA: TGTGCCAGTAGTATCGGGAGGGGCACAGATACGCAGTATTTT
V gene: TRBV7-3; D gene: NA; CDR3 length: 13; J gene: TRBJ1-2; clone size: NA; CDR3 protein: CASSLVGSAGYTF; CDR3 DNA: TGTGCCAGCAGCTTGGTAGGGTCTGCTGGCTACACCTTC
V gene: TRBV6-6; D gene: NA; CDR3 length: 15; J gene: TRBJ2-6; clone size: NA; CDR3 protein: CASSYSPTGANVLTF; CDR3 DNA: TGTGCCAGCAGTTACTCCCCGACTGGGGCCAACGTCCTGACTTTC
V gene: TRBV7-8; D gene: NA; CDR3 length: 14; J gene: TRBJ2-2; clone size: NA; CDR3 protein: CATSSGFNTGELFF; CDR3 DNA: TGTGCCACCTCATCGGGCTTCAACACCGGGGAGCTGTTTTTT
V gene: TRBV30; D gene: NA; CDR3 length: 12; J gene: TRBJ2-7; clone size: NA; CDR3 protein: CAWSYVAYEQYF; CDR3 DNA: TGTGCCTGGAGTTACGTTGCCTACGAGCAGTACTTC
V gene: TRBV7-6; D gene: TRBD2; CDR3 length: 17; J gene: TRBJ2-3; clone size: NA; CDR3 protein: CASSPRARGLSTDTQYF; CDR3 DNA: TGTGCCAGCAGCCCCCGGGCAAGGGGACTAAGCACAGATACGCAGTATTTT
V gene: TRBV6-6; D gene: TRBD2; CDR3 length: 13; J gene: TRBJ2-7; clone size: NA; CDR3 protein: CASSPGLAGKGYF; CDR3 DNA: TGTGCCAGCAGTCCGGGACTAGCGGGAAAGGGGTACTTC
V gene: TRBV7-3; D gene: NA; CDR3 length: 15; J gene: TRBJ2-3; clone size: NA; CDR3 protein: CASSLLRGGIDTQYF; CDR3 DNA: TGTGCCAGCAGCTTACTAAGGGGCGGGATTGATACGCAGTATTTT
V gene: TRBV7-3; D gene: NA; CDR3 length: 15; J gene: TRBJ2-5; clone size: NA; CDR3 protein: CASSFGGDGRETQYF; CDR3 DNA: TGTGCCAGCAGCTTCGGAGGGGATGGTCGAGAGACCCAGTACTTC
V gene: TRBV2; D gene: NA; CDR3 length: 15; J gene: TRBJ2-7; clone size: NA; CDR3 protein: CASSDPTGHSYEQYF; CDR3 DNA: TGTGCCAGCAGTGACCCCACAGGACATTCCTACGAGCAGTACTTC
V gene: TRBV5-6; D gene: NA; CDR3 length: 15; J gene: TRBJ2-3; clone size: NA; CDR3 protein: CASTLRHISTDTQYF; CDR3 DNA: TGTGCCAGCACACTCCGACACATTAGCACAGATACGCAGTATTTT
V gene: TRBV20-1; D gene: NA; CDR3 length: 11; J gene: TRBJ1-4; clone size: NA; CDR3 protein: CSLAVNEKLFF; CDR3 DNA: TGCAGTCTAGCAGTAAATGAAAAACTGTTTTTT